This T cell receptor (beta chain) was observed in a study of OX40 agonist ivuxolimab in advanced cancers. The CDR3 is 14 amino acids. Germline trimming cut 5 bases from V and 5 bases from J; bases unmatched to any gene: 8. Germline lookup yields CDR1 GTSNPN and CDR2 SVGIG (reference sequence). Profiled with immunoSEQ multiplex PCR; TCRdb holds only in-frame clones, not every one. The repertoire holds 63,000 or so clones, with roughly 80% as singletons. This chain joins TRBV30 and TRBJ1-5, with TRBD1 identical over 8 bases. The source of this sequence is an adult with an advanced solid tumor such as melanoma, head and neck, liver or kidney cancer. Sample: CD4+ or CD8+ T cells sorted from blood, taken in a trial of the OX40 agonist ivuxolimab. This CDR3 is CAWGDRGNYQPQHF. For the CDR3, the DNA is TGTGCCTGGGGTGACAGGGGCAATTATCAGCCCCAGCATTTT.